The TCR beta chain described here comes from a study of radiotherapy plus CTLA-4 blockade in lung cancer. The CDR3 totals 15 residues. Trimming stripped 5 bases from V and 7 bases from J, with 17 bases between. The germline V gene has CDR1 SNHLY and CDR2 FYNNEI. Using immunoSEQ multiplex PCR, the repertoire was profiled, and TCRdb retains in-frame clones only, with some absent. The sample lists about 48,000 clones, less than 90% occurring once. This clone came up a few times. This chain uses TRBV2 with TRBJ1-4; D may be TRBD1 (6 bases). The input for sequencing was peripheral blood, taken from a patient treated with radiotherapy plus ipilimumab. This receptor was identified in a human donor with non-small cell lung cancer that progressed on radiotherapy plus ipilimumab. Some clones in this sample may be carry-over from other donors' samples. The CDR3 sequence: CASSQGRGLSEKLFF. The CDR3 nucleotides read TGTGCCAGCAGTCAAGGGCGGGGGCTTAGTGAAAAACTGTTTTTT. The full variable domain, with the rest looked up from reference TRBV2 and TRBJ1-4, is EPEVTQTPSHQVTQMGQEVILRCVPISNHLYFYWYRQILGQKVEFLVSFYNNEISEKSEIFDDQFSVERPDGSNFTLKIRSTKLEDSAMYFCASSQGRGLSEKLFFGSGTQLSVL.